This T cell receptor (beta chain) is from a study of early T cells in non-severe SARS-CoV-2 infection. Across the study: Bulk RNA taken from unsorted whole blood was sequenced, leaving chains unpaired. Study findings and constraints: CD4 and private specificities were missed by VDJdb matching, which favored anti-spike CD8 responses.

This CDR3 is 14 amino acids long. V gave up 1 base and J gave up 5 bases, with 11 bases separating them. Germline V gene lookup returns CDR1 SGHVS and CDR2 FNYEAQ. Regarding this clonotype: Antigen specificity is unknown.

The library protocol tagged individual cDNA molecules with unique molecular identifiers. TCRdb analysed the 5' RACE reads with MiXCR anew, one entry per CDR3 protein. Among over 70,000 distinct CDR3 sequences, about an eighth were seen once, and the ten largest hold 5.5% to 8%. The chain uses TRBV7-6 and TRBJ1-1; unclear D gene. This clonotype originated in an adult who was a healthcare worker with PCR-confirmed SARS-CoV-2 infection or an uninfected control (not recorded which). Source material: whole blood. CDR3 region: CASSLGQAGTEAFF. The CDR3 DNA reads TGTGCCAGCAGCTTAGGGCAGGCGGGGACTGAAGCTTTCTTT.